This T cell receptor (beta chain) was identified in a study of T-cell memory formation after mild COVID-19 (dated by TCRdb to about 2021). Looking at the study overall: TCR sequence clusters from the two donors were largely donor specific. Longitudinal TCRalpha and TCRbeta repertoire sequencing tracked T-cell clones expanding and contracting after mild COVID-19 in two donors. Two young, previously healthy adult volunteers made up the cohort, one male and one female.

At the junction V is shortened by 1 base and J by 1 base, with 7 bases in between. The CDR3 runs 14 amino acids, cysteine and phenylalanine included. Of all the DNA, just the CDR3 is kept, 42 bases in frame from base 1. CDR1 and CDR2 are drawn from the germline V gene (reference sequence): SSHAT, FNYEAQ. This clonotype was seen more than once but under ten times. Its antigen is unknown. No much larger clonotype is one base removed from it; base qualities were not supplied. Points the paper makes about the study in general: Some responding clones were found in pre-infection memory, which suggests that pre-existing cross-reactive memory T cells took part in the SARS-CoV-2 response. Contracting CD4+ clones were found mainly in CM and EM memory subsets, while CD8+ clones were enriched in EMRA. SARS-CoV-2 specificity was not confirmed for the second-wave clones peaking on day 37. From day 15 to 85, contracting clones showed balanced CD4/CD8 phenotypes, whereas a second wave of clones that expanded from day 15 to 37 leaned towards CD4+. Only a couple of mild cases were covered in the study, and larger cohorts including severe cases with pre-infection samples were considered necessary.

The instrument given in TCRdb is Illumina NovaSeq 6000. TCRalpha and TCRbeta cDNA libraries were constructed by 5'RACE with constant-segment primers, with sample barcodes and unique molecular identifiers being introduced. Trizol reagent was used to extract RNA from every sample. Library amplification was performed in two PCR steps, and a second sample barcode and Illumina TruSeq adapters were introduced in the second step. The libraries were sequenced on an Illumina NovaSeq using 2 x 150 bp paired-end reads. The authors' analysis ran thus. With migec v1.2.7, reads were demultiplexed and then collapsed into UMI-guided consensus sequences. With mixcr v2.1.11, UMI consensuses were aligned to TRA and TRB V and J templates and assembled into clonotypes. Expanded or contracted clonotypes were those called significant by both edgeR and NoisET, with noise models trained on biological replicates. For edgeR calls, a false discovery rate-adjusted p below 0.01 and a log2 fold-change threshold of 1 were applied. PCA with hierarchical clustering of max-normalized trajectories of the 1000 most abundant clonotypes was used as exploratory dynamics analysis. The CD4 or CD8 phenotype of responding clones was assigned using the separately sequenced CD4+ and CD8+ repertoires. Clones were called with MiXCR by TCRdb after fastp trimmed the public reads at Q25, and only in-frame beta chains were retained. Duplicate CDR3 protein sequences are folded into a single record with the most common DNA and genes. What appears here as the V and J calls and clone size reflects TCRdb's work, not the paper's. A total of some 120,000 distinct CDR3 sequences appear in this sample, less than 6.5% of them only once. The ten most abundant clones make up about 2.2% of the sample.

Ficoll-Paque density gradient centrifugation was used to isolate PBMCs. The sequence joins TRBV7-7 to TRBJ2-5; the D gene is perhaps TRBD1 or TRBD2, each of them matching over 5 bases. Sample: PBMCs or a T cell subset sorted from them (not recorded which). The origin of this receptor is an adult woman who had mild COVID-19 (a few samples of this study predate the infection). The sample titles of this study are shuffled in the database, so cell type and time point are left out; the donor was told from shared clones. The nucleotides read TGTGCCAGCAGCTTAGTCGGGGCCCAAGAGACCCAGTACTTC. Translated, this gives CASSLVGAQETQYF.